The 2 T cell receptor beta chains listed next were all sequenced from one sample in a study of T cell responses to AZD1222 COVID-19 vaccine. TCRdb's copy holds only in-frame clones and misses some; the assay was immunoSEQ multiplex PCR. The sample lists some 150,000 clones; over 70% were seen once. This specimen consisted of peripheral blood, obtained 28 days after the second AZD1222 dose. These receptors all stem from an adult who received the AZD1222 COVID-19 vaccine.

The rearrangement joins TRBV6-1 to TRBJ1-5; perhaps TRBD1 as D (6 bases). Between the trimmed V and J ends, which lost 3 bases and 1 base, there was a span of 7 bases. In germline, CDR1 is MNHNS, CDR2 SASEGT. The CDR3 length is 14 residues. The CDR3 here is CASSDRGSNQPQHF. CDR3 in DNA: TGTGCCAGCAGTGACAGGGGAAGCAATCAGCCCCAGCATTTT.

J is TRBJ1-1 and V is TRBV6-5; D is ambiguous. The CDR3 contains 15 residues. Germline assignment: CDR1 MNHEY and CDR2 SVGAGI. Trimming cost V 2 bases and J 1 base, with 11 bases left between them. In DNA, the CDR3 is TGTGCCAGCAGTTACGTGGGTCCAACGAACACTGAAGCTTTCTTT. It yields the protein CASSYVGPTNTEAFF.